The 16 T cell receptor beta chains below were found in one sample sequenced in a study of glioma-infiltrating T cells after dendritic cell vaccination. The protocol was immunoSEQ multiplex PCR, while the TCRdb copy is restricted to in-frame clones and leaves out a portion. The profile shows tens of thousands of clones, approximately 80% of them singletons. The sample in question was blood, obtained before dendritic cell vaccination. All receptors come from a human donor with glioblastoma.

This chain links TRBV7-3 with TRBJ2-7; 11 bases fit TRBD2. This CDR3 is built from 20 residues. Germline values: CDR1 SGHTA, CDR2 FQGTGA. Unmatched junction bases numbered 14, after V lost 1 base and J lost 0 bases. CDR3 DNA sequence: TGTGCCAGCAGCTTAAAGGTTTCCAAGGCTAGCGGGAGGAGCTCCTACGAGCAGTACGTC. Its translation: CASSLKVSKASGRSSYEQYV.

The chain is built from TRBV11-2 and TRBJ1-4; 9 nucleotides match TRBD1. Per germline, CDR1 SGHAT and CDR2 FQNNGV. The CDR3 contains 15 residues. J was trimmed by 8 bases and V by 5 bases; bases with no gene match: 9. The CDR3 DNA reads TGTGCCAGCAGCCGATCCGGGACAGGGCGGGAAAAACTGTTTTTT. As protein: CASSRSGTGREKLFF. Full variable domain (rest looked up from reference TRBV11-2 and TRBJ1-4): EAGVAQSPRYKIIEKRQSVAFWCNPISGHATLYWYQQILGQGPKLLIQFQNNGVVDDSQLPKDRFSAERLKGVDSTLKIQPAKLEDSAVYLCASSRSGTGREKLFFGSGTQLSVL.

This sequence joins TRBV28 and TRBJ1-2, with a weak D call TRBD1 (5 bases). This CDR3 spans 13 amino acids. The V gene lost 6 bases and the J gene lost 3 bases, with 11 bases spanning the gap. Germline V CDR1 and CDR2: MDHEN, SYDVKM. The CDR3 DNA is TGTGCCAGCAGCCCCAGGGTTTACTATGGCTACACCTTC. Translation gives CASSPRVYYGYTF.

This chain uses TRBV21-1 with TRBJ1-3. TRBV21-1 is noted as a pseudogene. The CDR3 runs to 15 residues. This CDR3 reads CASSKPRTNGNTIYF. Here the CDR3 DNA reads TGTGCCAGCAGCAAACCGAGGACTAATGGAAACACCATATATTTT.

This sequence joins TRBV9 and TRBJ1-2; 7 bases map to TRBD1. V shed 4 bases, J shed 8 bases, and the junction held 5 bases outside the gene matches. This CDR3 is built from 12 residues. Germline assignment: CDR1 SGDLS and CDR2 YYNGEE. This CDR3 is CASSLRGEGYTF. The CDR3 DNA sequence: TGTGCCAGCAGCCTCAGGGGGGAAGGCTACACCTTC. Full variable domain (outside the CDR3, taken from reference TRBV9 and TRBJ1-2): DSGVTQTPKHLITATGQRVTLRCSPRSGDLSVYWYQQSLDQGLQFLIQYYNGEERAKGNILERFSAQQFPDLHSELNLSSLELGDSALYFCASSLRGEGYTFGSGTRLTVV.

The chain combines TRBV5-6 with TRBJ2-1; 9 nucleotides align to TRBD1. This CDR3 comprises 15 residues. Germline trimming cut 2 bases from V and 3 bases from J; bases unmatched to any gene: 3. Germline V gene lookup returns CDR1 SGHDT and CDR2 YYEEEE. This CDR3 is CASSLPGQGYNEQFF. The CDR3 DNA is TGTGCCAGCAGCTTACCGGGACAGGGCTACAATGAGCAGTTCTTC. The full variable domain, in which reference TRBV5-6 and TRBJ2-1 provide the parts outside the CDR3, is DAGVTQSPTHLIKTRGQQVTLRCSPKSGHDTVSWYQQALGQGPQFIFQYYEEEERQRGNFPDRFSGHQFPNYSSELNVNALLLGDSALYLCASSLPGQGYNEQFFGPGTRLTVL.

V usage is TRBV6-6 and J usage is TRBJ1-5, with unresolved D. CDR1 MNHNY and CDR2 SVGAGI come from the germline V gene (reference sequence). The V gene lost 5 bases and the J gene lost 1 base, with 12 bases spanning the gap. There are 15 residues in the CDR3. Written as DNA, the CDR3 is TGTGCCAGCAGTCCCCTGGCAGGCAGCAATCAGCCCCAGCATTTT. Translated, it gives CASSPLAGSNQPQHF.

The chain joins TRBV6-4 to TRBJ1-2; weak D call: TRBD1 (5 bases). The CDR3 is 12 amino acids. Trimming stripped 6 bases from V and 8 bases from J, with 13 bases between. The germline V gene has CDR1 MRHNA and CDR2 SNTAGT. CDR3 residues: CASRSGMDGYTF. Here the CDR3 DNA reads TGTGCCAGCAGATCAGGGATGGACGGCTACACCTTC.

This clone has a handful of counts. This chain uses TRBV5-1 with TRBJ1-2; 9 nucleotides match TRBD1. V lost 5 bases, J lost 4 bases, and 9 bases stayed unmatched. This CDR3 region has 15 residues. Per the germline V gene, CDR1 is SGHRS and CDR2 is YFSETQ. CDR3: CASRVLPGQGYGYTF. The CDR3 DNA is TGCGCCAGCAGAGTTTTACCGGGACAGGGCTATGGCTACACCTTC.

The J gene is TRBJ1-1, the V gene TRBV23-1; a possible D gene is TRBD1 (6 bases). TRBV23-1 is recorded as an ORF, its role being uncertain. The CDR3 runs to 15 residues. With 4 bases removed from V and 4 bases from J, the gap between germline ends came to 16 bases. Here the CDR3 reads CASSPPQGPSTEAFF. The CDR3 coding sequence is TGCGCCAGCAGTCCTCCACAGGGTCCCTCCACTGAAGCTTTCTTT.

V usage is TRBV30 and J usage is TRBJ2-3; D not certain. The CDR3 has 12 amino acids. Germline CDR1 reads GTSNPN; CDR2 reads SVGIG (reference sequence). V was shortened by 1 base and J by 6 bases, with 8 bases between the two germline ends. The CDR3 DNA reads as TGTGCCTGGAGTGGAGGAGAGGATACGCAGTATTTT. Protein product: CAWSGGEDTQYF.

This rearrangement joins TRBV25-1 to TRBJ2-1, with TRBD1 matching 7 bases. The CDR3 has 15 amino acids. V lost 8 bases and J lost 5; bases outside the gene matches: 12. The germline V gene has CDR1 MGHDK and CDR2 SYGVNS. The CDR3 nucleotides read TGTGCCAGCCGACCGCAGGGGGTAGGGAACAATGAGCAGTTCTTC. Protein product: CASRPQGVGNNEQFF. The full variable domain, its missing parts supplied by reference TRBV25-1 and TRBJ2-1, is EADIYQTPRYLVIGTGKKITLECSQTMGHDKMYWYQQDPGMELHLIHYSYGVNSTEKGDLSSESTVSRIRTEHFPLTLESARPSHTSQYLCASRPQGVGNNEQFFGPGTRLTVL.

The chain links TRBV7-9 to TRBJ2-7; 11 nucleotides line up with TRBD2. CDR3 length: 14 amino acids. The germline gives CDR1 SEHNR, CDR2 FQNEAQ (reference sequence). The V and J ends lost 3 bases and 6 bases, in that order; junction bases with no gene match: 4. CDR3 coding DNA: TGTGCCAGCAGCTTTAGCGGGAGGGTGGGCGAGCAGTACGTC. As protein: CASSFSGRVGEQYV.

The chain uses TRBV5-4 and TRBJ2-3; 11 bases align to TRBD1. CDR3 length: 15 amino acids. Germline CDR1 SGHNT, CDR2 YYREEE (reference sequence). V shed 4 bases, J shed 4 bases, and the junction held 5 bases outside the gene matches. CDR3 nucleotide sequence: TGTGCCAGCAGCCCGCCGGACAGGGGGCCAGATACGCAGTATTTT. It specifies CASSPPDRGPDTQYF.

V usage is TRBV6-1 and J usage is TRBJ1-3; D is unresolved. CDR3 length: 15 amino acids. Germline V gene sequence: CDR1 MNHNS, CDR2 SASEGT. The germline V and J ends were trimmed by 3 bases and 2 bases, with 11 bases remaining between them. DNA for the CDR3: TGTGCCAGCAGTGATTCTTCCGGGGCTGGAAACACCATATATTTT. Translating it yields CASSDSSGAGNTIYF.

The rearrangement uses TRBV6-1 and TRBJ1-6, with TRBD1 matching over 8 bases. CDR1 is MNHNS, CDR2 SASEGT, per germline. This CDR3 region has 13 residues. V gave up 8 bases and J gave up 6 bases; unmatched junction bases: 3. DNA of the CDR3: TGTGCCAGCTTTGACAGGGGTAATTCACCCCTCCACTTT. Translation: CASFDRGNSPLHF.